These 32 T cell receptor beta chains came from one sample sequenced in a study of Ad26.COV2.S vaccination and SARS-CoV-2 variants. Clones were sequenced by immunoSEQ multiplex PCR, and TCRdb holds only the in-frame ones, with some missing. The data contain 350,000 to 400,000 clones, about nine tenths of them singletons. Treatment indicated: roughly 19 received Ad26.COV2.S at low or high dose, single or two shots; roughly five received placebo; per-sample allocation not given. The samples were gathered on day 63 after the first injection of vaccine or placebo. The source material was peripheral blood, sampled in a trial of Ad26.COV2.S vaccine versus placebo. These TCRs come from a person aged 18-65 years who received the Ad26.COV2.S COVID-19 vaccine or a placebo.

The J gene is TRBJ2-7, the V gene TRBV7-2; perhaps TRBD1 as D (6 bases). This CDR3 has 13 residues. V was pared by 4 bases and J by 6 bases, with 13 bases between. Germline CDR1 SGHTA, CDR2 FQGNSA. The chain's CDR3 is CASSSYTGIEQYF. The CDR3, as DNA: TGTGCCAGCAGCTCTTACACAGGGATCGAGCAGTACTTC.

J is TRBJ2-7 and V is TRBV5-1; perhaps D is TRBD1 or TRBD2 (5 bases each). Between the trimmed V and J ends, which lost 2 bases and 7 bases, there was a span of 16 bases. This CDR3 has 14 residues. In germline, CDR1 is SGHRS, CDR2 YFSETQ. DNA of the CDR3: TGCGCCAGCAGCTTCGACAGCTTTACGGGGGAGCAGTACTTC. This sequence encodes CASSFDSFTGEQYF. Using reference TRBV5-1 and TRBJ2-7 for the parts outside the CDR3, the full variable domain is KAGVTQTPRYLIKTRGQQVTLSCSPISGHRSVSWYQQTPGQGLQFLFEYFSETQRNKGNFPGRFSGRQFSNSRSEMNVSTLELGDSALYLCASSFDSFTGEQYFGPGTRLTVT.

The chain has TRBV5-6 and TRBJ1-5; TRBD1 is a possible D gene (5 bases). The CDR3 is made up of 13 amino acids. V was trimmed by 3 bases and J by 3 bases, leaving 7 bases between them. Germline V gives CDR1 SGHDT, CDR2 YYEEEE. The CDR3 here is CASSYRINQPQHF. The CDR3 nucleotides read TGTGCCAGCAGCTACAGGATCAATCAGCCCCAGCATTTT.

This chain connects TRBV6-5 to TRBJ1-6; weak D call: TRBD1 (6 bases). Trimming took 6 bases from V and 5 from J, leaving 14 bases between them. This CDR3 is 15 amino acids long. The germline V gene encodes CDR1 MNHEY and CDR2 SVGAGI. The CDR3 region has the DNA TGTGCCAGCAGCCTAACAGGGACTAATAATTCACCCCTCCACTTT. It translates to CASSLTGTNNSPLHF.

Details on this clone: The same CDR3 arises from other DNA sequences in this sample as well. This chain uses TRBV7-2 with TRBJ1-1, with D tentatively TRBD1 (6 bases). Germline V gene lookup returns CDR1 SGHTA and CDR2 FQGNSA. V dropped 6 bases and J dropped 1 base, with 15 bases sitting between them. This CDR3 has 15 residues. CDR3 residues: CASSLTGAGNTEAFF. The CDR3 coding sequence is TGTGCCAGCAGTCTCACGGGGGCAGGGAACACTGAAGCTTTCTTT.

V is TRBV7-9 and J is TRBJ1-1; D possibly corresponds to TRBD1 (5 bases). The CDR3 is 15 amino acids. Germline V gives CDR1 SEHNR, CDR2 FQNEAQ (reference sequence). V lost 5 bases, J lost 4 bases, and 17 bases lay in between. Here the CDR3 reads CASSPLTATATEAFF. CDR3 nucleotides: TGTGCCAGCAGCCCGCTGACAGCTACAGCCACTGAAGCTTTCTTT. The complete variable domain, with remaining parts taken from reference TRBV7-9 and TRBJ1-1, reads DTGVSQNPRHKITKRGQNVTFRCDPISEHNRLYWYRQTLGQGPEFLTYFQNEAQLEKSRLLSDRFSAERPKGSFSTLEIQRTEQGDSAMYLCASSPLTATATEAFFGQGTRLTVV.

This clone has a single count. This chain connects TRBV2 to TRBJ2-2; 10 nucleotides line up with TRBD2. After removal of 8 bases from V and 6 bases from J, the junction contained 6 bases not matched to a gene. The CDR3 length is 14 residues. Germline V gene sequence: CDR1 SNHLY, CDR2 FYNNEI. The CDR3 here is CASLIAGGSGELFF. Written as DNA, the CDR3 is TGTGCCAGCTTAATAGCGGGGGGATCCGGGGAGCTGTTTTTT. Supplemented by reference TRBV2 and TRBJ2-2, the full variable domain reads EPEVTQTPSHQVTQMGQEVILRCVPISNHLYFYWYRQILGQKVEFLVSFYNNEISEKSEIFDDQFSVERPDGSNFTLKIRSTKLEDSAMYFCASLIAGGSGELFFGEGSRLTVL.

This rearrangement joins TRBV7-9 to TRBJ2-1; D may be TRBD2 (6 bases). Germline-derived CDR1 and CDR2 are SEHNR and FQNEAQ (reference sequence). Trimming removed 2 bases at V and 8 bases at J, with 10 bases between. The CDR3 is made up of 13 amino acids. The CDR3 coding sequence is TGTGCCAGCAGCTTACAGGAGGGAGATGAGCAGTTCTTC. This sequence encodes CASSLQEGDEQFF.

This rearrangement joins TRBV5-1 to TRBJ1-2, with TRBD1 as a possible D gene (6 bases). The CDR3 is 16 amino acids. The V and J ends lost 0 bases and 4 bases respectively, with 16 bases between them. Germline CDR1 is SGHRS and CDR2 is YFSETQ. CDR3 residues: CASSLATGKDGYGYTF. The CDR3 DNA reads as TGCGCCAGCAGCTTGGCTACAGGGAAGGATGGCTATGGCTACACCTTC.

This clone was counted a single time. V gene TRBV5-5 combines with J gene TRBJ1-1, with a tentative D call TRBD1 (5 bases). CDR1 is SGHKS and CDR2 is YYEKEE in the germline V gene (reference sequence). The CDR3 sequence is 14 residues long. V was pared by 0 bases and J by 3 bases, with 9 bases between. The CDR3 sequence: CASSLVRADTEAFF. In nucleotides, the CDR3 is TGTGCCAGCAGCTTGGTCAGGGCTGACACTGAAGCTTTCTTT.

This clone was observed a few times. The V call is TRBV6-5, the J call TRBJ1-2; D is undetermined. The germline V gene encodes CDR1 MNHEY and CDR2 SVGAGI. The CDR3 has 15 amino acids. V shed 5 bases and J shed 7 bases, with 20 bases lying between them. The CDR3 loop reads CASSPRPHRPSGYTF. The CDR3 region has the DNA TGTGCCAGCAGTCCGAGGCCCCACCGCCCCTCTGGCTACACCTTC.

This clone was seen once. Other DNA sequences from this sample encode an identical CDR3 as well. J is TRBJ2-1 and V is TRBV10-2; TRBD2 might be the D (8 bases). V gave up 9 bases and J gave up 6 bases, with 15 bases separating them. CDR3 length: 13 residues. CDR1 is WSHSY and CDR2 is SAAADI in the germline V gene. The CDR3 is CASRGLAGNEQFF. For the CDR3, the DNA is TGCGCCAGTAGGGGGCTAGCGGGCAATGAGCAGTTCTTC.

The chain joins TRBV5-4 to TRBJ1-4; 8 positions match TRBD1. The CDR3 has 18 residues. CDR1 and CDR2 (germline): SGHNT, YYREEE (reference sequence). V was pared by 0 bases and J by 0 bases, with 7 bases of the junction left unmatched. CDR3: CASSLGGTGPATNEKLFF. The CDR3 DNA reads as TGTGCCAGCAGCTTGGGGGGGACAGGACCTGCAACTAATGAAAAACTGTTTTTT. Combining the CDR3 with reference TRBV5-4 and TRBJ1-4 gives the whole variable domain ETGVTQSPTHLIKTRGQQVTLRCSSQSGHNTVSWYQQALGQGPQFIFQYYREEENGRGNFPPRFSGLQFPNYSSELNVNALELDDSALYLCASSLGGTGPATNEKLFFGSGTQLSVL.

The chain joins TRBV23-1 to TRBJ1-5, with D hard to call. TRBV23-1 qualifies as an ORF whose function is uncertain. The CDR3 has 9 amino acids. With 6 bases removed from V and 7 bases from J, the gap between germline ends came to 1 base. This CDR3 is CASSQPQHF. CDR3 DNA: TGCGCCAGCAGCCAGCCCCAGCATTTT.

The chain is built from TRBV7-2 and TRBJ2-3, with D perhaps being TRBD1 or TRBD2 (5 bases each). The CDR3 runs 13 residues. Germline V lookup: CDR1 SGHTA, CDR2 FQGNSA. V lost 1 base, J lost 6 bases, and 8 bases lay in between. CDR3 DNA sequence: TGTGCCAGCAGCTTAGATTGGGGGGATACGCAGTATTTT. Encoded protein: CASSLDWGDTQYF.

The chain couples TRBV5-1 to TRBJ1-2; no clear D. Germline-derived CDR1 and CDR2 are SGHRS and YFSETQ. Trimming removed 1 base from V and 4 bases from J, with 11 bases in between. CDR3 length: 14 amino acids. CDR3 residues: CASSLSGLAYGYTF. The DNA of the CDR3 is TGCGCCAGCAGCTTGTCCGGCCTGGCCTATGGCTACACCTTC. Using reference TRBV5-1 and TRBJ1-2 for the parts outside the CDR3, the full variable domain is KAGVTQTPRYLIKTRGQQVTLSCSPISGHRSVSWYQQTPGQGLQFLFEYFSETQRNKGNFPGRFSGRQFSNSRSEMNVSTLELGDSALYLCASSLSGLAYGYTFGSGTRLTVV.

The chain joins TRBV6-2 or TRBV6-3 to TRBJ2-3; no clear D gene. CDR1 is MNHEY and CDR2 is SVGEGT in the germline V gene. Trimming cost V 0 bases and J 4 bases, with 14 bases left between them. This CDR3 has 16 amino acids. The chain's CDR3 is CASSYSRNSQADTQYF. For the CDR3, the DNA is TGTGCCAGCAGTTACTCGAGGAACTCCCAGGCAGATACGCAGTATTTT.

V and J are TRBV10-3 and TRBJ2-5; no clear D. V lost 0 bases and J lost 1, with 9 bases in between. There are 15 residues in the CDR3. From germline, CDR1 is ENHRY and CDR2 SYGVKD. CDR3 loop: CAISESITAQETQYF. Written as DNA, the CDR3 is TGTGCCATCAGTGAGTCGATTACAGCCCAAGAGACCCAGTACTTC.

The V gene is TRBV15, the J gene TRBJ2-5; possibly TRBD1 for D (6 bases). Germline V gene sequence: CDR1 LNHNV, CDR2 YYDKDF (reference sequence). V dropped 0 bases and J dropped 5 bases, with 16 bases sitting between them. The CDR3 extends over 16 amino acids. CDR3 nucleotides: TGTGCCACCAGCAGAGATTCAGGGCAGGGGTGGGAGACCCAGTACTTC. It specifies CATSRDSGQGWETQYF.

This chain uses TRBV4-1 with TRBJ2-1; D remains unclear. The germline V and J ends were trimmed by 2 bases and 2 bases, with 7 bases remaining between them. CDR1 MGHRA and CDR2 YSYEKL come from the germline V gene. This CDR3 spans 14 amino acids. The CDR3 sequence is CASSQIGTYNEQFF. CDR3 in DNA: TGCGCCAGCAGCCAAATTGGGACCTACAATGAGCAGTTCTTC.

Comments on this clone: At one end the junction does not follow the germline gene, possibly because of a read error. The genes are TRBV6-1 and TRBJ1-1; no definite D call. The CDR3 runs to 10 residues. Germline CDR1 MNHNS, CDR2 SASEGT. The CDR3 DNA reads TGTGCCAGCAGTGAATGGCCCTCCCTCTTT. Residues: CASSEWPSLF.

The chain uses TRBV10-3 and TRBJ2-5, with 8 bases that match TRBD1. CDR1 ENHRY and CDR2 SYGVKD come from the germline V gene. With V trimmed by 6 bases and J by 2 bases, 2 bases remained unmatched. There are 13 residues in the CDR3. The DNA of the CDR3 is TGTGCCATCAGCCGGACAGGGCAAGAGACCCAGTACTTC. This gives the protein CAISRTGQETQYF.

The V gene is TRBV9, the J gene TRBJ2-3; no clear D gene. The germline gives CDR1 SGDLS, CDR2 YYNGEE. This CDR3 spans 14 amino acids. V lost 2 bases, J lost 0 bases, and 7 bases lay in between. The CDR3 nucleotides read TGTGCCAGCAGCGTGACCATTAGCACAGATACGCAGTATTTT. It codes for CASSVTISTDTQYF.

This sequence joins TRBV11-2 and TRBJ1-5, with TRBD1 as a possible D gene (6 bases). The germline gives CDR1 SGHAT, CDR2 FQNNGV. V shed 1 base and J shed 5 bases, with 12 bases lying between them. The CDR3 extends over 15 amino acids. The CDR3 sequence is CASSLGRGAYQPQHF. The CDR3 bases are TGTGCCAGCAGCTTAGGCAGGGGAGCGTATCAGCCCCAGCATTTT.

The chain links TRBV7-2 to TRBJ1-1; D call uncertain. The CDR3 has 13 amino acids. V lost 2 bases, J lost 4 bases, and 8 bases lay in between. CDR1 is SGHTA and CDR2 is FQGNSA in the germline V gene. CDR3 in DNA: TGTGCCAGCAGCTTAAACCTGGGCACTGAAGCTTTCTTT. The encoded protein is CASSLNLGTEAFF. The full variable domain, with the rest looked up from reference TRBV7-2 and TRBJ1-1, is GAGVSQSPSNKVTEKGKDVELRCDPISGHTALYWYRQSLGQGLEFLIYFQGNSAPDKSGLPSDRFSAERTGGSVSTLTIQRTQQEDSAVYLCASSLNLGTEAFFGQGTRLTVV.

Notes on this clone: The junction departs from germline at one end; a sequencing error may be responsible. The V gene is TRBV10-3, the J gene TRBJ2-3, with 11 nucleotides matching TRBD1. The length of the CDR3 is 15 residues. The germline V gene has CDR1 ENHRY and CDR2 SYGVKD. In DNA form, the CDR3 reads TGTGCCGTCAGTGGGACAGGGGGAGTCACAGATACGCAGTATTTT. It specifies CAVSGTGGVTDTQYF.

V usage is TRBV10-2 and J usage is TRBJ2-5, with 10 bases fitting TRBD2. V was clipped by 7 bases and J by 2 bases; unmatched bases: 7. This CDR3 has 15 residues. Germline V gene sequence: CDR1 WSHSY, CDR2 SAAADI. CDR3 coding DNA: TGCGCCAGCAATCGGCTAGCGGGGGAGCAAGAGACCCAGTACTTC. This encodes CASNRLAGEQETQYF.

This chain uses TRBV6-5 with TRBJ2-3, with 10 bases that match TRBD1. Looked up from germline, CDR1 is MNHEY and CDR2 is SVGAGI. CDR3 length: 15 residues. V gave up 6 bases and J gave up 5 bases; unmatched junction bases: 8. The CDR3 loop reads CASRLRDRGLDTQYF. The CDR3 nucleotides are TGTGCCAGCAGACTCCGGGACAGGGGTTTAGATACGCAGTATTTT.

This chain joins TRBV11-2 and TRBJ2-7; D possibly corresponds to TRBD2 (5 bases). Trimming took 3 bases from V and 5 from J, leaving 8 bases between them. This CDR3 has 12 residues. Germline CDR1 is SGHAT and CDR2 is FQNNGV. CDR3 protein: CASSFLGDEQYF. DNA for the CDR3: TGTGCCAGCAGCTTTCTCGGGGACGAGCAGTACTTC.

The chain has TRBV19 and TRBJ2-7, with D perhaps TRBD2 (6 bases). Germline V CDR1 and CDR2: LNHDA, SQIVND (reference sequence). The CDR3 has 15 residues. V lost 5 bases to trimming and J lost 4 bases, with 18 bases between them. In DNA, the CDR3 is TGTGCCAGTAGTGACACTCTTCGGGGGTTTTACGAGCAGTACTTC. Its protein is CASSDTLRGFYEQYF.

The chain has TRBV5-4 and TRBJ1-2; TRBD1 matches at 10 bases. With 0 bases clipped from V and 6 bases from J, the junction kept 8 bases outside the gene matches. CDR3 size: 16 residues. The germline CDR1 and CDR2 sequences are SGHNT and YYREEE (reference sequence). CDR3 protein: CASSLAPGQGVDGYTF. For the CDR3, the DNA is TGTGCCAGCAGCTTGGCCCCTGGACAGGGGGTGGATGGCTACACCTTC.

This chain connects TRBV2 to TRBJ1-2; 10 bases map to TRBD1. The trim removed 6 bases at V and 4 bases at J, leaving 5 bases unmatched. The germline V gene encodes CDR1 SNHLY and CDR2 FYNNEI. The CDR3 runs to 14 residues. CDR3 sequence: CASSDRGLGYGYTF. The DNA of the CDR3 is TGTGCCAGCAGCGACAGGGGGCTTGGCTATGGCTACACCTTC. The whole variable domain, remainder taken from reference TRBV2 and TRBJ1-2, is EPEVTQTPSHQVTQMGQEVILRCVPISNHLYFYWYRQILGQKVEFLVSFYNNEISEKSEIFDDQFSVERPDGSNFTLKIRSTKLEDSAMYFCASSDRGLGYGYTFGSGTRLTVV.